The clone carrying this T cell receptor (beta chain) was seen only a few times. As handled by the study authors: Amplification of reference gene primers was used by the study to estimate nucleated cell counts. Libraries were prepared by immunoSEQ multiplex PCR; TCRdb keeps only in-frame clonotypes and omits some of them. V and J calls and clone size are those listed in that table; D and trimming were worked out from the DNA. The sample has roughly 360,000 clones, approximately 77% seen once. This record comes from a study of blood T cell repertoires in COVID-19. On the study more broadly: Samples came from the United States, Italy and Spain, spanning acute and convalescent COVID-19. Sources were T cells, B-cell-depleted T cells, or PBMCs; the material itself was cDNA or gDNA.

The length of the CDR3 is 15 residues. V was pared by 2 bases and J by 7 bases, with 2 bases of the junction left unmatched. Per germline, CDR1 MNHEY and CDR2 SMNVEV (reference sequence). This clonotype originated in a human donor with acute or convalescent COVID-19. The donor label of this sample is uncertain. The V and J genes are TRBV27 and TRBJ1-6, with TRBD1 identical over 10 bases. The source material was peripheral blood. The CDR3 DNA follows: TGTGCCAGCAGTTTAGGGACAGGGGCGAATTCACCCCTCCACTTT. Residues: CASSLGTGANSPLHF.